This TCR beta chain is drawn from a study of T cells in Graves' hyperthyroidism and ophthalmopathy. Germline V gene data show CDR1 as SNHLY and CDR2 as FYNNEI. V trimming: 10 bases; J trimming: 3 bases; junction bases outside the gene matches: 6. The CDR3 covers 13 residues. Amplified TCR beta CDR3 regions derived from RNA transcripts. In the first-round RT-PCR of the TCR CDR3, the HTBI primer set was used. TCRdb processed the multiplex PCR reads anew with MiXCR; each CDR3 protein has one entry. The repertoire includes 450,000 to 500,000 distinct CDR3 sequences, 22% of them detected once, and 45% to 50% sits in the top ten.

The source is a woman in her seventies with Graves' ophthalmopathy. Material: blood. J is TRBJ1-1 and V is TRBV2; 9 bases are shared with TRBD1. The CDR3 sequence is CATSGQGHTEAFF. In nucleotides, the CDR3 is TGTGCCACCTCGGGACAGGGTCACACTGAAGCTTTCTTT. Using reference TRBV2 and TRBJ1-1 for the parts outside the CDR3, the full variable domain is EPEVTQTPSHQVTQMGQEVILRCVPISNHLYFYWYRQILGQKVEFLVSFYNNEISEKSEIFDDQFSVERPDGSNFTLKIRSTKLEDSAMYFCATSGQGHTEAFFGQGTRLTVV.